The source of this T cell receptor (beta chain) is a study of cytomegalovirus exposure and HLA in healthy donors. Study-wide points: Exclusion applied to some V segments, including TRBV6-2 and TRBV6-3, as they were indistinguishable. Later on, a genetic analysis was performed. It linked a missense variant in DCLRE1C with V- and J-gene trimming of TCR beta. A later analysis found common viral pathogens apparently linked to several of the most significant clusters. Accurate predictions that matched the HLA-A and HLA-B alleles of most subjects were reportedly made from TCR beta sequences.

PCR used 60 Vbeta primers and 13 Jbeta primers. Profiled with immunoSEQ multiplex PCR; TCRdb holds only in-frame clones, not every one. This table has about 160,000 clones, around 83% appearing once. Germline CDR1 is SGHVS and CDR2 is FNYEAQ. The CDR3 has 17 residues. V was cut by 2 bases and J by 2 bases, with 15 bases left in between. On this clone itself: What it recognizes is unknown.

The sample comprised PBMCs. The sequence was obtained from a man between 45 and 60 years old in good health and CMV-seropositive. The V call is TRBV7-6, the J call TRBJ1-4; D is ambiguous. The CDR3 loop reads CASSLTSVRGTNEKLFF. CDR3 in DNA: TGTGCCAGCAGCTTAACTTCGGTTCGCGGGACTAATGAAAAACTGTTTTTT.